Sequencing of this TCR beta chain was carried out in a study of a mutant IDH1 vaccine in newly diagnosed glioma. Per germline, CDR1 GTSNPN and CDR2 SVGIG (reference sequence). The CDR3 is 13 residues long. V lost 0 bases and J lost 5, with 10 bases in between. Regarding time point: week 23, last vaccination. A 20-mer mutant IDH1 peptide at 300 ug was injected subcutaneously with topical imiquimod. A remark on this clone: The antigen is undetermined.

Some clones are missing from TCRdb's copy, which holds only in-frame ones; the method was immunoSEQ multiplex PCR. The profile covers roughly 38,000 clones, with around four fifths appearing a single time and more than 4.5% taken by the ten largest. The source of this sequence is a man in his fifties with glioma. The material was PBMCs, obtained from a glioma patient whose treatment included an IDH1 peptide vaccine. The rearrangement joins TRBV30 to TRBJ1-1; D is unresolved. For the CDR3, the DNA is TGTGCCTGGAGTGTGCTCCCGGGGACTGAAGCTTTCTTT. It yields the protein CAWSVLPGTEAFF.